This T cell receptor (beta chain) was obtained from a study of blood T cell repertoires in COVID-19. Study background: COVID-19 samples, acute and convalescent, were from the United States, Italy and Spain.

Here immunoSEQ multiplex PCR was the method, and the copy in TCRdb shows in-frame clones only, minus some. The sample holds approximately 240,000 clones, approximately 84% seen once. V lost 7 bases and J 1 base, leaving 12 bases between the germline ends. Germline CDR1 reads SGHRS; CDR2 reads YFSETQ. The CDR3 runs to 14 residues. This chain connects TRBV5-1 to TRBJ1-3; a possible D gene is TRBD1 (6 bases). Source material: peripheral blood. The clonotype originates from a woman in her 30s who had recovered from COVID-19. The CDR3 reads CASGKQGSGNTIYF. CDR3 nucleotide sequence: TGCGCCAGCGGAAAACAGGGATCTGGAAACACCATATATTTT.